Below are 14 T cell receptor beta chains sequenced from a single sample in a study of cytomegalovirus exposure and HLA in healthy donors (dated by TCRdb to 2016 to 2017). Library preparation was by the immunoSEQ multiplex PCR assay. A mixture of 60 forward primers for TCR Vbeta segments and 13 reverse primers for TCR Jbeta segments was used in the multiplex PCR. The table was pulled from immuneACCESS by TCRdb, which kept in-frame rearrangements only. Such tables lose some clones; where checked, under half of the loss comes from unresolved V genes, and the rest has no known cause. Within this sample are about 180,000 clones, with roughly 80% of them counted one time only. Of the sample, approximately 4.4% is held by the ten largest clones. The sequenced sample consisted of PBMCs. The receptors shown here come from a woman younger than 35 in good health and CMV-seropositive.

This clone was recorded a few times. The genes are TRBV7-6 and TRBJ1-5; D may be TRBD1 (6 bases). Trimming stripped 4 bases from V and 3 bases from J, with 10 bases between. This CDR3 comprises 14 residues. The V gene's germline CDR1 is SGHVS and CDR2 FNYEAQ. The CDR3 spells CASSSGQTNQPQHF. Here the CDR3 DNA reads TGTGCCAGCAGCTCCGGACAGACCAATCAGCCCCAGCATTTT.

The chain joins TRBV5-6 to TRBJ1-2; D call uncertain. In germline, CDR1 is SGHDT, CDR2 YYEEEE. This CDR3 is built from 13 residues. The germline V and J ends were trimmed by 2 bases and 8 bases, with 13 bases remaining between them. The CDR3 is CASSFPPGKGYTF. The CDR3 nucleotides are TGTGCCAGCAGCTTCCCCCCAGGCAAAGGCTACACCTTC.

The V gene is TRBV7-8, the J gene TRBJ1-6, with TRBD1 as a possible D gene (5 bases). The V end was cut by 5 bases, the J end by 8 bases, with 22 bases between. There are 17 residues in the CDR3. Germline assignment: CDR1 SGHVS and CDR2 FQNEAQ. CDR3: CASSPSRWEGPYSPLHF. In DNA, the CDR3 is TGTGCCAGCAGCCCCTCCCGGTGGGAGGGACCTTATTCACCCCTCCACTTT.

This rearrangement joins TRBV7-2 to TRBJ2-5, with D unclear. With 3 bases removed from V and 5 bases from J, the gap between germline ends came to 7 bases. In germline, CDR1 is SGHTA, CDR2 FQGNSA. The CDR3 consists of 12 residues. The CDR3 loop reads CASSFIRETQYF. CDR3 in DNA: TGTGCCAGCAGCTTCATTCGGGAGACCCAGTACTTC.

V is TRBV10-1 and J is TRBJ2-2, with 13 bases matching TRBD2. CDR1 is WNHNN, CDR2 SYGVQD, per germline (reference sequence). The CDR3 consists of 19 residues. V was clipped by 0 bases and J by 0 bases; unmatched bases: 4. The CDR3 DNA sequence: TGCGCCAGCAGTGAGTCGATACTAGCGGGGGGGCCGAACACCGGGGAGCTGTTTTTT. It yields the protein CASSESILAGGPNTGELFF.

This clone appeared a single time. The CDR3 bases are TGTGCCAGCAGCCAAGGGGGGGGCGTCGGGGGACTAGAAAACATTCAGTACTTC. Protein: CASSQGGGVGGLENIQYF. This chain uses TRBV4-2 with TRBJ2-4, with 8 nucleotides matching TRBD2. The germline V gene has CDR1 LGHNA and CDR2 YNFKEQ. The CDR3 has 18 residues. V lost 1 base to trimming and J lost 5 bases; unmatched junction nucleotides: 13.

The V gene is TRBV6-5, the J gene TRBJ2-2; 10 positions match TRBD1. CDR3 length equals 15 residues. After removal of 6 bases from V and 5 bases from J, the junction contained 6 bases not matched to a gene. The germline CDR1 and CDR2 sequences are MNHEY and SVGAGI. The CDR3 here is CASSIRQGATGELFF. The CDR3 DNA sequence: TGTGCCAGCAGCATTAGACAGGGGGCGACCGGGGAGCTGTTTTTT.

The chain has TRBV11-3 and TRBJ1-4; D remains ambiguous. Germline V gives CDR1 SGHNT, CDR2 YENEEA. V was trimmed by 1 base and J by 4 bases, leaving 13 bases between them. This CDR3 has 16 amino acids. CDR3 DNA: TGTGCCAGCAGCTTAGCCCAGGTTAACGATAATGAAAAACTGTTTTTT. Protein sequence: CASSLAQVNDNEKLFF. Looking up the rest from reference TRBV11-3 and TRBJ1-4 gives the full variable domain: EAGVVQSPRYKIIEKKQPVAFWCNPISGHNTLYWYLQNLGQGPELLIRYENEEAVDDSQLPKDRFSAERLKGVDSTLKIQPAELGDSAVYLCASSLAQVNDNEKLFFGSGTQLSVL.

This chain uses TRBV19 with TRBJ2-3, with D possibly matching TRBD1 (5 bases). Germline V gene lookup returns CDR1 LNHDA and CDR2 SQIVND (reference sequence). The CDR3 totals 14 residues. Trimming stripped 6 bases from V and 5 bases from J, with 15 bases between. The CDR3 DNA is TGTGCCAGTAGGCCCGCAGGGTCGCGAGATACGCAGTATTTT. Encoded protein: CASRPAGSRDTQYF. The whole variable domain, filled in from reference TRBV19 and TRBJ2-3, reads DGGITQSPKYLFRKEGQNVTLSCEQNLNHDAMYWYRQDPGQGLRLIYYSQIVNDFQKGDIAEGYSVSREKKESFPLTVTSAQKNPTAFYLCASRPAGSRDTQYFGPGTRLTVL.

CDR3 sequence reads: CASSPQGIRTEAFF. Here the CDR3 DNA reads TGTGCCAGCAGTCCACAGGGAATTCGCACTGAAGCTTTCTTT. The chain employs TRBV6-6 and TRBJ1-1; a possible D gene is TRBD1 (6 bases). This CDR3 spans 14 amino acids. Germline assignment: CDR1 MNHNY and CDR2 SVGAGI (reference sequence). V lost 5 bases and J 4 bases, leaving 14 bases between the germline ends.

CDR3 nucleotides: TGTGCCAGCAGCTTCCGGGACAGGGCCGCAAGGGCTTGTGGCTACACCTTC. Its translation is CASSFRDRAARACGYTF. J is TRBJ1-2 and V is TRBV5-5; TRBD1 aligns across 9 bases. V trimming: 2 bases; J trimming: 7 bases; junction bases outside the gene matches: 15. The germline gives CDR1 SGHKS, CDR2 YYEKEE (reference sequence). This CDR3 is 17 amino acids long.

The chain links TRBV19 to TRBJ1-5; D perhaps matches TRBD1 (5 bases). Trimming stripped 4 bases from V and 5 bases from J, with 9 bases between. CDR1 and CDR2 from the germline V gene are LNHDA and SQIVND (reference sequence). The CDR3 totals 13 residues. The CDR3 loop reads CASSRGGDQPQHF. The CDR3 region has the DNA TGTGCCAGTAGTAGGGGGGGTGATCAGCCCCAGCATTTT.

This clone was counted between two and nine times. The rearrangement joins TRBV4-1 to TRBJ2-5, with TRBD1 matching 7 bases. V was clipped by 3 bases and J by 3 bases; unmatched bases: 4. The CDR3 is 14 residues long. Germline V CDR1 and CDR2: MGHRA, YSYEKL. CDR3 protein: CASSQDRREETQYF. CDR3 DNA: TGCGCCAGCAGCCAGGACAGGCGGGAAGAGACCCAGTACTTC.

V gene TRBV6-6 combines with J gene TRBJ1-5; D may be TRBD1 (6 bases). Per germline, CDR1 MNHNY and CDR2 SVGAGI (reference sequence). This CDR3 region has 14 residues. V lost 8 bases to trimming and J lost 11 bases, with 22 bases between them. The CDR3 DNA reads as TGTGCCAGCGGGAAACGTGAGGGGGTACCGGCCCAGCATTTT. Protein: CASGKREGVPAQHF.